This note documents a single T cell receptor (beta chain) sequence. Antigen specificity is unknown. The sample is drawn from a study of T cell responses to AZD1222 COVID-19 vaccine. General observations from the study: Baseline testing showed seropositivity in only six AZD1222 recipients. In the spike-specific TCR repertoire, nearly half reportedly target unmutated variant regions. An increase in Spike-specific TCR breadth and depth was observed after two AZD1222 doses.

Sequencing used immunoSEQ multiplex PCR; TCRdb keeps in-frame clones, though not all of them. Of 40,000 to 60,000 clones listed, approximately 79% are singletons. The CDR3 loop spans 17 amino acids. Germline lookup yields CDR1 MNHEY and CDR2 SMNVEV (reference sequence). The V and J ends lost 5 bases and 0 bases, in that order; junction bases with no gene match: 8. This clonotype was sampled from an adult in good health. The input for sequencing was peripheral blood, taken on day 0 of MenACWY control vaccination. The V gene is TRBV27, the J gene TRBJ2-3, with TRBD2 matching over 10 bases. Here the CDR3 reads CASSHRTSGPSTDTQYF. CDR3 DNA sequence: TGTGCCAGCAGTCACCGGACTAGCGGTCCTAGCACAGATACGCAGTATTTT.